Shown below are 17 T cell receptor beta chains from a single sample sequenced in a study of a mutant IDH1 vaccine in newly diagnosed glioma. Stated time point: baseline, week 1 (first vaccination visit). Treatment indicated: pre-vaccination baseline after standard-of-care therapy. Sequencing used immunoSEQ multiplex PCR; TCRdb keeps in-frame clones, though not all of them. The sample lists about 46,000 clones, roughly 85% occurring once. The specimen comprised PBMCs, sampled from a glioma patient treated with radiotherapy, temozolomide or both. The receptors were gathered from a man aged 40-49 years with glioma.

The gene calls are TRBV6-4 and TRBJ2-5; D uncertain. CDR3 length equals 17 residues. Germline CDR1 is MRHNA and CDR2 is SNTAGT. Trimming pared 2 bases from V and 2 bases from J, leaving 18 bases between. CDR3 nucleotide sequence: TGTGCCAGCAGTGACACCCCCCTTTTGCCGTTACAAGAGACCCAGTACTTC. It is translated as CASSDTPLLPLQETQYF.

This clone is a singleton in its sample. The V gene is TRBV7-9, the J gene TRBJ1-5; unclear D gene. The CDR3 has 12 residues. Germline lookup yields CDR1 SEHNR and CDR2 FQNEAQ (reference sequence). V was trimmed by 4 bases and J by 3 bases, leaving 4 bases between them. The CDR3 DNA reads TGTGCCAGCAGCTGGGACAATCAGCCCCAGCATTTT. Amino acids: CASSWDNQPQHF.

In its sample, this clone was seen a few times. This chain links TRBV7-9 with TRBJ1-5, with D unresolved. V lost 2 bases, J lost 7 bases, and 12 bases lay in between. CDR3 length: 14 residues. CDR1 is SEHNR, CDR2 FQNEAQ, per germline (reference sequence). The CDR3 DNA reads TGTGCCAGCAGCTTAATGGGAAACAACCAGCCCCAGCATTTT. This gives the protein CASSLMGNNQPQHF.

The chain recombines TRBV12-5 with TRBJ2-1; no clear D. Germline V lookup: CDR1 LGHNT, CDR2 FRNRAP. This CDR3 spans 15 amino acids. V gave up 1 base and J gave up 2 bases, with 9 bases separating them. The CDR3 DNA sequence: TGTGCTAGTGGTTTGGGGAGCGCTGCCTACAATGAGCAGTTCTTC. It specifies CASGLGSAAYNEQFF.

The V call is TRBV4-1, the J call TRBJ2-1; tentatively, D is TRBD1 (7 bases). Germline V gene data show CDR1 as MGHRA and CDR2 as YSYEKL. Between the trimmed V and J ends, which lost 3 bases and 7 bases, there was a span of 13 bases. The CDR3 spans 14 residues. CDR3 sequence reads: CASSQEGQINEQFF. CDR3 coding DNA: TGCGCCAGCAGCCAGGAGGGACAGATAAATGAGCAGTTCTTC.

V is TRBV7-9 and J is TRBJ2-7; D unresolved. Germline V gives CDR1 SEHNR, CDR2 FQNEAQ (reference sequence). Deletions cut 4 bases from V and 0 bases from J, with 7 bases between. The CDR3 sequence is 13 residues long. The CDR3 region has the DNA TGTGCCAGCAGCTCACTGAGCTCCTACGAGCAGTACTTC. Translation gives CASSSLSSYEQYF.

CDR3 residues: CASRAVAGDYEQYF. CDR3 bases: TGCGCCAGCAGGGCGGTAGCGGGAGACTACGAGCAGTACTTC. The chain links TRBV5-1 to TRBJ2-7; 9 bases are a match to TRBD2. The CDR3 runs to 14 residues. J was trimmed by 3 bases and V by 5 bases; bases with no gene match: 6. Germline V lookup: CDR1 SGHRS, CDR2 YFSETQ.

The rearrangement uses TRBV2 and TRBJ2-7; D is uncertain. Looked up from germline, CDR1 is SNHLY and CDR2 is FYNNEI. Trimming shortened V by 4 bases and J by 2 bases, and 6 bases separated the two germline ends. This CDR3 has 12 residues. The CDR3 DNA reads as TGTGCCAGCAGTGCCAGCCCCTACGAGCAGTACTTC. It yields the protein CASSASPYEQYF.

The chain employs TRBV7-2 and TRBJ2-3; D is ambiguous. The CDR3 is 12 amino acids. The germline gives CDR1 SGHTA, CDR2 FQGNSA. V was clipped by 5 bases and J by 5 bases, with 8 bases between them. The CDR3 nucleotides are TGTGCCAGCAGCCTTAGACAAGATACGCAGTATTTT. This codes for CASSLRQDTQYF. The full variable domain, its missing parts supplied by reference TRBV7-2 and TRBJ2-3, is GAGVSQSPSNKVTEKGKDVELRCDPISGHTALYWYRQSLGQGLEFLIYFQGNSAPDKSGLPSDRFSAERTGGSVSTLTIQRTQQEDSAVYLCASSLRQDTQYFGPGTRLTVL.

V is TRBV11-2 and J is TRBJ2-1; 7 positions agree with TRBD1. J gave up 5 bases and V 2 bases, and 3 bases lay outside the gene matches. CDR1 and CDR2 from the germline V gene are SGHAT and FQNNGV. The CDR3 is made up of 14 amino acids. The CDR3 spells CASSLQGQNNEQFF. CDR3 nucleotides: TGTGCCAGCAGCTTACAGGGACAGAACAATGAGCAGTTCTTC.

In nucleotides, the CDR3 is TGTGCCAGCAGTGGGCCGTCTAGGAAGACCCAGTACTTC. Protein: CASSGPSRKTQYF. The chain combines TRBV25-1 with TRBJ2-5; D unresolved. Germline V gives CDR1 MGHDK, CDR2 SYGVNS. V was trimmed by 4 bases and J by 6 bases, leaving 12 bases between them. The CDR3 is 13 residues long.

In this sample, this clone turned up once. The chain couples TRBV6-6 to TRBJ2-5, with D possibly TRBD1 on 6 matching bases. V dropped 6 bases and J dropped 11 bases, with 16 bases sitting between them. CDR1 and CDR2 (germline): MNHNY, SVGAGI (reference sequence). CDR3 length: 12 residues. CDR3 DNA: TGTGCCAGCAGACGGGACAACCAAGAGCAGTACTTC. This sequence encodes CASRRDNQEQYF.

This chain links TRBV7-2 with TRBJ2-5; D might be TRBD1 (5 bases). CDR3 length: 15 amino acids. Between the trimmed V and J ends, which lost 0 bases and 5 bases, there was a span of 13 bases. The V gene's germline CDR1 is SGHTA and CDR2 FQGNSA. The CDR3 DNA follows: TGTGCCAGCAGCTTAGCGCTACAAAACAGGGAGACCCAGTACTTC. This translates into CASSLALQNRETQYF. The variable domain in full, completed from reference TRBV7-2 and TRBJ2-5, reads GAGVSQSPSNKVTEKGKDVELRCDPISGHTALYWYRQSLGQGLEFLIYFQGNSAPDKSGLPSDRFSAERTGGSVSTLTIQRTQQEDSAVYLCASSLALQNRETQYFGPGTRLLVL.

This sequence joins TRBV27 and TRBJ2-7, with a tentative D call TRBD1 (5 bases). The CDR3 consists of 12 residues. Germline V gene sequence: CDR1 MNHEY, CDR2 SMNVEV (reference sequence). V lost 7 bases and J 3 bases, leaving 10 bases between the germline ends. The DNA of the CDR3 is TGTGCCAGCAATGACGACAGCTACGAGCAGTACTTC. The encoded protein is CASNDDSYEQYF.

This clone came up once. The chain joins TRBV6-5 to TRBJ1-2; possible D gene TRBD1, 5 bases. Trimming removed 2 bases from V and 0 bases from J, with 7 bases in between. The CDR3 loop spans 14 amino acids. Germline CDR1 and CDR2: MNHEY and SVGAGI. The CDR3 coding sequence is TGTGCCAGCAGTTACACGACAGCTAACTATGGCTACACCTTC. Translation: CASSYTTANYGYTF.

This chain links TRBV11-2 with TRBJ2-1; D is undetermined. V lost 0 bases and J 7 bases, leaving 13 bases between the germline ends. Germline CDR1 reads SGHAT; CDR2 reads FQNNGV. This CDR3 comprises 15 residues. CDR3 region: CASSLEPRAKNEQFF. The DNA for the CDR3 is TGTGCCAGCAGCTTAGAACCTAGGGCAAAGAATGAGCAGTTCTTC.

This chain joins TRBV28 and TRBJ2-1, with D possibly being TRBD2 (6 bases). The CDR3 extends over 16 amino acids. Trimming removed 2 bases from V and 0 bases from J, with 11 bases in between. Germline assignment: CDR1 MDHEN and CDR2 SYDVKM. The CDR3 is CASSLNPGSSYNEQFF. CDR3 in DNA: TGTGCCAGCAGTTTAAACCCCGGGAGCTCCTACAATGAGCAGTTCTTC. Supplemented by reference TRBV28 and TRBJ2-1, the full variable domain reads DVKVTQSSRYLVKRTGEKVFLECVQDMDHENMFWYRQDPGLGLRLIYFSYDVKMKEKGDIPEGYSVSREKKERFSLILESASTNQTSMYLCASSLNPGSSYNEQFFGPGTRLTVL.